This T cell receptor beta chain was retrieved from a study of T-cell reconstitution after alpha-beta-depleted transplantation in children. Whole-study findings and limits: Some patients showed high day-60 TCRbeta diversity, which derived from surviving recipient T cells and thymic progenitors. Expanded clones from the graft, numbering several hundred, reportedly supplied alpha-beta T cells about two months after transplant. One year post-transplant, T-cell counts and diversity were largely derived from T cells produced anew.

The germline V gene has CDR1 SGHNT and CDR2 YYREEE (reference sequence). This CDR3 contains 16 residues. Between the trimmed V and J ends, which lost 0 bases and 0 bases, there was a span of 10 bases. It was with unique molecular identifiers that the TCRbeta library was prepared. TCRdb passed the PCR reads through MiXCR, listing each CDR3 protein once. The data show 500,000 to 650,000 distinct CDR3 sequences, with under 15% seen just once and around 2.2% held by the top ten. This clonotype was observed a few times. Its antigen is currently unknown. The chain recombines TRBV5-4 with TRBJ1-3; D remains unclear. Sequenced here: PBMCs, mostly from graft donor cells, sampled 360 days after TCRalphabeta/CD19-depleted stem cell transplant. This TCR came from a male patient younger than 18 who had a stem cell transplant for acute myeloid leukemia, so the T cells may come from the graft donor. Here the CDR3 DNA reads TGTGCCAGCAGCTTGGAGGACTATCGCTCTGGAAACACCATATATTTT. Protein: CASSLEDYRSGNTIYF.